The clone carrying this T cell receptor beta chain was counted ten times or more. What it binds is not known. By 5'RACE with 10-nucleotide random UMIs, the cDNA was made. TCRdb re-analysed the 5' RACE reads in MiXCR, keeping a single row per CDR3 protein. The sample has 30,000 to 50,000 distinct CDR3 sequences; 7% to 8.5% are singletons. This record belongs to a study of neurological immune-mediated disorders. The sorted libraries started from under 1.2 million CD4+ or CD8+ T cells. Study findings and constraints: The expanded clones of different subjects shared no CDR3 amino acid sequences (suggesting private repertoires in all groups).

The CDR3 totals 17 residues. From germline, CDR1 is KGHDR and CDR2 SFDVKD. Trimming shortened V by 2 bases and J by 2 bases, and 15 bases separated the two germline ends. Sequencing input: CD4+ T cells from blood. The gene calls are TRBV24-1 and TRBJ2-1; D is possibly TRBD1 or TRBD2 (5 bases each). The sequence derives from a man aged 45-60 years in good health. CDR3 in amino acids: CATSDSDPGRPYNEQFF. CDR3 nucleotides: TGTGCCACCAGTGATTCTGACCCGGGGCGCCCCTACAATGAGCAGTTCTTC.